The entry below gives a single T cell receptor beta chain sequence along with its context. These data belong to a study of T-cell reconstitution after alpha-beta-depleted transplantation in children. Per the germline V gene, CDR1 is SGHTA and CDR2 is FQGNSA. V was shortened by 0 bases and J by 2 bases, with 12 bases between the two germline ends. The CDR3 extends over 16 amino acids. The authors prepared the TCRbeta library with unique molecular identifiers. Via MiXCR, TCRdb re-called the PCR reads, giving one row per CDR3 protein. Here the sample spans approximately 350,000 distinct CDR3 sequences, 9% to 12% being singletons.

The TCR originated in a human donor who donated a stem cell graft to a child with acute lymphoblastic leukemia. Source: PBMCs from the stem cell graft donor, taken from the stem cell graft. V and J are TRBV7-2 and TRBJ2-3; a possible D gene is TRBD2 (7 bases). The CDR3 here is CASSLAGGHTTDTQYF. DNA of the CDR3: TGTGCCAGCAGCTTAGCGGGGGGGCACACCACAGATACGCAGTATTTT.